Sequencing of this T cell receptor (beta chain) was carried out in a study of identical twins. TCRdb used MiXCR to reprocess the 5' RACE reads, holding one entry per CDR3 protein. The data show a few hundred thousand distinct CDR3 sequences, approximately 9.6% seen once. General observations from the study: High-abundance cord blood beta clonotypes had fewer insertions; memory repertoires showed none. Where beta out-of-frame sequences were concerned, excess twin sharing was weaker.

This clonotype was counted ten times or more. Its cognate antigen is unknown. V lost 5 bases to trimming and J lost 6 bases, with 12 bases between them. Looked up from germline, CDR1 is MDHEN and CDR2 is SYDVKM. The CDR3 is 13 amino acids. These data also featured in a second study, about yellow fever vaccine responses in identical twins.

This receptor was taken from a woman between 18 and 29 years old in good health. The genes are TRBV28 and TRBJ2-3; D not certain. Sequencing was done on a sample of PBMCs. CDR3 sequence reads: CASSPYSADTQYF. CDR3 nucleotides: TGTGCCAGCAGTCCTTATTCCGCGGATACGCAGTATTTT.